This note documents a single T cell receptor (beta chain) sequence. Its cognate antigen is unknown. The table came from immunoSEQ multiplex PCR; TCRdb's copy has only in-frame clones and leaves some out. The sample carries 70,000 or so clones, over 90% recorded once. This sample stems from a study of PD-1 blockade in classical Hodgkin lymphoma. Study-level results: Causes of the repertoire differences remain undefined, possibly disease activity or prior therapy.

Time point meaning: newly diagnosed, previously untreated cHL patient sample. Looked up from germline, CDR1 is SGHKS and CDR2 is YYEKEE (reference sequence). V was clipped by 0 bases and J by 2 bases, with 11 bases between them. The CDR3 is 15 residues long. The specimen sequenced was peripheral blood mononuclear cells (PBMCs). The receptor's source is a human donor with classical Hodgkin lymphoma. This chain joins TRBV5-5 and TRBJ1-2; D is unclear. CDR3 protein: CASSLANDGNYGYTF. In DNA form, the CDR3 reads TGTGCCAGCAGCTTGGCCAACGACGGAAACTATGGCTACACCTTC.